The source of this T cell receptor beta chain is a study of blood T cell repertoires in COVID-19. Study in general: COVID-19 samples from acute and convalescent phases originated in the United States, Italy and Spain. Sample material is recorded as cDNA or gDNA derived from T cells, B-cell-depleted T cells, or PBMCs.

The CDR3 has 13 amino acids. The germline V gene encodes CDR1 LGHDT and CDR2 YNNKEL (reference sequence). Germline trimming cut 4 bases from V and 8 bases from J; bases unmatched to any gene: 7. As originally analysed: Quantification of nucleated cells was approximated via reference gene primer amplification. Produced via immunoSEQ multiplex PCR; TCRdb's table is partial and in-frame only. That table gives V, J and clone size, and the DNA gave D and trimming. In the table there are about 130,000 clones, around 78% of which are singletons. This receptor was obtained from a human donor in a cohort sampled during active COVID-19. The chain has TRBV3-1 (or the pseudogene TRBV3-2) and TRBJ1-1; TRBD1 matches at 7 bases. The material sequenced was peripheral blood. The CDR3 is CASSLGQAVEAFF. CDR3 bases: TGTGCCAGCAGCCTCGGACAGGCCGTAGAAGCTTTCTTT.